This T cell receptor beta chain is drawn from a study of control samples from healthy donors and cancer patients. CDR3 length: 14 residues. The germline V and J ends were trimmed by 2 bases and 5 bases, with 12 bases remaining between them. CDR1 is MNHEY and CDR2 is SMNVEV in the germline V gene (reference sequence). Sequenced by immunoSEQ multiplex PCR; TCRdb stores in-frame clones only, minus some. In the table there are around 27,000 clones, 85% of which are singletons. The sequenced sample consisted of PBMCs. The J gene is TRBJ2-5, the V gene TRBV27; the D is unclear. The receptor was derived from a woman in her sixties with head and neck cancer. CDR3 DNA sequence: TGTGCCAGCAGTTTAGGAACAGTGCGGGAGACCCAGTACTTC. This translates into CASSLGTVRETQYF.